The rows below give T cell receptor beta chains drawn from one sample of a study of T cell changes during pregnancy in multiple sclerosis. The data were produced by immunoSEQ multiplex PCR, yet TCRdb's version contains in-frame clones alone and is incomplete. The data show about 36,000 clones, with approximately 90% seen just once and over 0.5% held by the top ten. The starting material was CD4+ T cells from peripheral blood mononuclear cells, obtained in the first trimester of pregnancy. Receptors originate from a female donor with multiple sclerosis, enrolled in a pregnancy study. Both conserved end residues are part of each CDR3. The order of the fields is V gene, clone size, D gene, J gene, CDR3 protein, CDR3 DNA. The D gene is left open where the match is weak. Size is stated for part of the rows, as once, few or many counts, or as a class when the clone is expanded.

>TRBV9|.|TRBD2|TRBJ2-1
CASSVGGGTYNEQFF
TGTGCCAGCAGCGTAGGCGGGGGTACATACAATGAGCAGTTCTTC
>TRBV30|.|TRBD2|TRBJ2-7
CAWTPSDGGTTYEQYF
TGTGCCTGGACCCCCAGCGACGGGGGGACGACCTACGAGCAGTACTTC
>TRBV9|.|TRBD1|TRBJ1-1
CASSPETGGTEAFF
TGTGCCAGCAGCCCCGAGACAGGGGGGACTGAAGCTTTCTTT
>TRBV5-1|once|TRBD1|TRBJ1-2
CASSLGDRSYGYTF
TGCGCCAGCAGCTTGGGGGACAGGTCGTATGGCTACACCTTC
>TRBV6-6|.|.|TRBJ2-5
CASSYSQVQETQYF
TGTGCCAGCAGTTACTCGCAGGTTCAAGAGACCCAGTACTTC
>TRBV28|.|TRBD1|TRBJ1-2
CASTLTGADNYGYTF
TGTGCCAGCACTCTGACAGGGGCCGATAACTATGGCTACACCTTC
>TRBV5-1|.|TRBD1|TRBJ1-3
CASSLLPGQGLLSGNTIYF
TGCGCCAGCAGCTTGCTCCCGGGACAGGGCCTACTCTCTGGAAACACCATATATTTT
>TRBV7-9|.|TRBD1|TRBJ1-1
CASSRDRMNTEAFF
TGTGCCAGCAGCCGGGACAGGATGAACACTGAAGCTTTCTTT
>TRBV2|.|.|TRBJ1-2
CASSDKSGFYGYTF
TGTGCCAGCAGTGATAAATCGGGGTTCTATGGCTACACCTTC
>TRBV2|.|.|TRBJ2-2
CASKAGISPGELFF
TGTGCCAGCAAGGCAGGGATATCTCCCGGGGAGCTGTTTTTT
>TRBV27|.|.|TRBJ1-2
CASSLYGGLSSYGYTF
TGTGCCAGCAGTTTATACGGGGGGCTTTCTAGCTATGGCTACACCTTC
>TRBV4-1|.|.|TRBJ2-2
CASSQDRDFTGELFF
TGCGCCAGCAGCCAAGACAGGGACTTCACCGGGGAGCTGTTTTTT
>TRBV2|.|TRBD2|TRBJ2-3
CASSGARGGTDTQYF
TGTGCCAGCAGTGGGGCCCGGGGGGGCACAGATACGCAGTATTTT
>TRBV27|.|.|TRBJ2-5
CASSQTGSETQYF
TGTGCCAGCAGTCAAACAGGGTCCGAGACCCAGTACTTC
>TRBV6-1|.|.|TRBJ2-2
CASSEARVNTGELFF
TGTGCCAGCAGTGAAGCCAGGGTGAACACCGGGGAGCTGTTTTTT
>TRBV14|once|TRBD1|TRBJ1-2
CASSPEGGGYGYTF
TGTGCCAGCAGCCCTGAAGGGGGCGGCTATGGCTACACCTTC
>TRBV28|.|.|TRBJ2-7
CASRTQGYGQYF
TGTGCCAGCAGAACCCAGGGCTACGGGCAGTACTTC
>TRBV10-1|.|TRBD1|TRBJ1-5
CASSEYLMGQGLNSNQPQHF
TGCGCCAGCAGTGAGTATCTTATGGGACAGGGCTTGAATAGCAATCAGCCCCAGCATTTT
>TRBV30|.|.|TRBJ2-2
CAWVKTVNTGELFF
TGTGCCTGGGTGAAGACAGTGAACACCGGGGAGCTGTTTTTT
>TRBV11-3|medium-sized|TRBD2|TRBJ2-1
CASSFRGRWDEQFF
TGTGCCAGCAGCTTCCGCGGGAGATGGGATGAGCAGTTCTTC
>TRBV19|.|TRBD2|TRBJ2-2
CASTFTSGANTGELFF
TGTGCCAGTACCTTTACTAGCGGGGCGAACACCGGGGAGCTGTTTTTT
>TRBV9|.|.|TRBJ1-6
CASNPDGQTNSPLHF
TGTGCCAGCAACCCCGACGGACAGACTAATTCACCCCTCCACTTT
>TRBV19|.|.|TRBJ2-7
CASSIDISYEQYF
TGTGCCAGTAGTATTGACATTTCCTACGAGCAGTACTTC
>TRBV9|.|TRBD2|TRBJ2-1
CASSPGLADNEQFF
TGTGCCAGCAGCCCGGGACTAGCGGACAATGAGCAGTTCTTC
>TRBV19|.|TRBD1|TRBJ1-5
CASRVDRGTYSNQPQHF
TGTGCCAGCAGAGTTGACAGGGGAACTTATAGCAATCAGCCCCAGCATTTT
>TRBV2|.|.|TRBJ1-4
CASIFDRNEKLFF
TGTGCCAGCATCTTTGACAGAAATGAAAAACTGTTTTTT
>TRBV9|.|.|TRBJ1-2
CASSSLGGLNYGYTF
TGTGCCAGCAGCTCGCTCGGGGGGCTGAACTATGGCTACACCTTC
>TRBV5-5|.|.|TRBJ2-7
CASSLDYISYEQYF
TGTGCCAGCAGCTTGGATTATATCTCCTACGAGCAGTACTTC
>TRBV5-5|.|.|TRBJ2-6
CASSSSPLRVSGANVLTF
TGTGCCAGCAGCTCGTCACCTCTCAGGGTATCCGGGGCCAACGTCCTGACTTTC
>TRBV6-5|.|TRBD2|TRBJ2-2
CASTLGGMSTGELFF
TGTGCCAGTACCCTCGGGGGGATGAGTACCGGGGAGCTGTTTTTT
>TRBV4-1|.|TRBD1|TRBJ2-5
CASSQGYSGTEETQYF
TGCGCCAGCAGCCAAGGGTACTCCGGGACAGAAGAGACCCAGTACTTC
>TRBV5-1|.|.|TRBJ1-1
CASSLGGTSVTEAFF
TGCGCCAGCTCTCTAGGGGGTACCTCTGTCACTGAAGCTTTCTTT
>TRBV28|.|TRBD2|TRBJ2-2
CASSLGLALVGGELFF
TGTGCCAGCAGTTTGGGACTAGCTTTAGTTGGCGGGGAGCTGTTTTTT
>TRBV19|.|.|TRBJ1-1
CASSSFDRKNTEAFF
TGTGCCAGTAGTAGTTTTGACAGAAAAAACACTGAAGCTTTCTTT
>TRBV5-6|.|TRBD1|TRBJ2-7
CASSMNNHRGHEQYF
TGTGCCAGCAGCATGAACAATCACAGGGGGCACGAGCAGTACTTC
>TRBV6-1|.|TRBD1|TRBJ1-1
CACKRQGRTNTEAFF
TGTGCCTGCAAGAGACAGGGGCGCACGAACACTGAAGCTTTCTTT
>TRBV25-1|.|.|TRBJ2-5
CASSDGGGPVGETQYF
TGTGCCAGCAGTGATGGAGGCGGACCCGTGGGGGAGACCCAGTACTTC
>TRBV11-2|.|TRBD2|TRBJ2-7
CASKISGRAYEQYF
TGTGCCAGCAAGATTAGCGGGAGGGCCTACGAGCAGTACTTC
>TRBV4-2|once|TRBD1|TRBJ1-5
CASSPEGQGGQPQHF
TGTGCCAGCAGCCCCGAAGGACAGGGTGGACAGCCCCAGCATTTT
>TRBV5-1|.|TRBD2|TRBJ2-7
CASRTSTSFGPEGGLRRTYEQYF
TGCGCCAGCAGAACCTCGACTAGTTTCGGACCCGAGGGAGGGTTGCGACGTACCTACGAGCAGTACTTC
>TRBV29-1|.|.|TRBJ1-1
CSVEVEGMNTEAFF
TGCAGCGTTGAGGTTGAGGGAATGAACACTGAAGCTTTCTTT
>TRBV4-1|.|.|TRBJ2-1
CASSQEVRLPGEQFF
TGCGCCAGCAGCCAAGAAGTAAGACTTCCGGGTGAGCAGTTCTTC
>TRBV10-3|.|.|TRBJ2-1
CAISESVAGLHEQFF
TGTGCCATCAGTGAATCAGTGGCAGGGTTGCATGAGCAGTTCTTC
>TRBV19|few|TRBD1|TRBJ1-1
CASSSTGDTEAFF
TGTGCCAGTAGTTCGACAGGGGACACTGAAGCTTTCTTT
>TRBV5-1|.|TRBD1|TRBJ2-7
CASSYMGTGYYEQYF
TGCGCCAGCAGCTACATGGGGACAGGGTACTACGAGCAGTACTTC
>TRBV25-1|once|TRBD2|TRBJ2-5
CASSEGTSGAQETQYF
TGTGCCAGCAGTGAAGGGACTAGCGGGGCTCAAGAGACCCAGTACTTC
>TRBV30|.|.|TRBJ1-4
CAWSRRGYEKLFF
TGTGCCTGGAGTCGGAGGGGCTATGAAAAACTGTTTTTT
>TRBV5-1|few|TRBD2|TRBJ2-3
CASSLVLAGGTDTQYF
TGCGCCAGCAGCTTGGTGCTAGCGGGAGGCACAGATACGCAGTATTTT
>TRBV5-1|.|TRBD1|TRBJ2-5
CASSFPGGETQYF
TGCGCCAGCAGCTTTCCAGGGGGAGAGACCCAGTACTTC
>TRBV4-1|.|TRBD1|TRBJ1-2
CASSPPGQLYGYTF
TGCGCCAGCAGCCCGCCGGGACAGCTCTATGGCTACACCTTC
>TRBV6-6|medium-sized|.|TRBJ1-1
CASSSPKTVNTEAFF
TGTGCCAGCAGTTCGCCCAAAACAGTGAACACTGAAGCTTTCTTT